This TCR beta chain originates from a study of tumor-infiltrating lymphocytes in primary liver carcinoma. Study findings and constraints: Tumors carried a top-250-clone fraction significantly exceeding that of blood (p = 0.039).

This clonotype showed up just a few times. No antigen is known for it. DNA and RNA were both co-extracted from 20-30 mg of bulk tissue that had not been sorted. The investigators made TCR beta cDNA from about 500 ng total RNA, using a constant-region primer. Investigators got TCR beta libraries out of three nested multiplex PCR rounds, done with slightly modified ARM-PCR. The two initial PCR rounds, around 11 cycles each, used TRBV1-TRBV30 forward and C-beta reverse primers. TCRdb itself ran the multiplex PCR reads through MiXCR, one entry per CDR3 protein. The sample contains 30,000 to 40,000 distinct CDR3 sequences, approximately 73% of which appear only once. There are 18 residues in the CDR3. Germline V gene sequence: CDR1 MDHEN, CDR2 SYDVKM. Trimming removed 9 bases from V and 8 bases from J; junction bases left unmatched: 17.

The V and J genes are TRBV28 and TRBJ1-6, with 12 positions matching TRBD1. The sample comprised liver tumor tissue from sampling region 4. Subset denoted: tumor region T4, right-lateral pole. This sequence originates from a man aged 35 to 55 with primary liver carcinoma and hepatitis B virus infection. CDR3 in DNA: TGTGCCAGTCGACCCGGGACAGGGGGCGAGATGGAGGATTCACCCCTCCACTTT. Protein: CASRPGTGGEMEDSPLHF.